Given below is one T cell receptor (beta chain) in context. As yet, its antigen is unknown. The sample is drawn from a study of T cell responses to AZD1222 COVID-19 vaccine. General study results and limits: Clonal diversity was possibly underestimated, and white British individuals and females predominated among donors.

V gave up 5 bases and J gave up 0 bases, with 2 bases separating them. This CDR3 has 11 amino acids. In germline, CDR1 is MGHDK, CDR2 SYGVNS. The table came from immunoSEQ multiplex PCR; TCRdb's copy has only in-frame clones and leaves some out. The sample lists about 140,000 clones; 85% to 95% were seen once. The chain carries TRBV25-1 and TRBJ2-7; no firm D call. The sequence came from an adult in good health. The input for sequencing was peripheral blood, taken on day 0 of MenACWY control vaccination. The CDR3 DNA follows: TGTGCCAGCAGTTACTCCTACGAGCAGTACTTC. Translated: CASSYSYEQYF.